These 23 T cell receptor beta chains share one sample of origin, sequenced in a study of blood T cell repertoires in COVID-19. Method: immunoSEQ multiplex PCR; TCRdb's copy keeps in-frame clones and lacks some. The data hold tens of thousands of clones, with about 90% observed a single time. Specimen: peripheral blood. The receptors shown here come from a human donor in a cohort sampled during active COVID-19.

The chain employs TRBV11-2 and TRBJ2-7; 8 bases agree with TRBD2. V was clipped by 3 bases and J by 5 bases; unmatched bases: 15. Germline V gene sequence: CDR1 SGHAT, CDR2 FQNNGV. The CDR3 has 17 residues. This chain's CDR3 is CASSFLIAGLPRNEQYF. In DNA, the CDR3 is TGTGCCAGCAGCTTCCTAATAGCGGGACTCCCCCGAAACGAGCAGTACTTC.

The chain has TRBV6-5 and TRBJ1-4, with D possibly matching TRBD1 (6 bases). There are 15 residues in the CDR3. Germline assignment: CDR1 MNHEY and CDR2 SVGAGI. Trimming removed 6 bases from V and 5 bases from J, with 16 bases in between. For the CDR3, the DNA is TGTGCCAGCAGAAATGACAGGTCTGGAAATGAAAAACTGTTTTTT. This codes for CASRNDRSGNEKLFF.

V is TRBV2 and J is TRBJ1-2; a weak D match, TRBD1 (6 bases). Per the germline V gene, CDR1 is SNHLY and CDR2 is FYNNEI. The CDR3 sequence is 15 residues long. The V and J ends lost 6 bases and 4 bases respectively, with 18 bases between them. The CDR3 sequence is CASRETTGRSYGYTF. CDR3 coding DNA: TGTGCCAGCAGGGAAACGACAGGCCGGAGCTATGGCTACACCTTC. Looking up the rest from reference TRBV2 and TRBJ1-2 gives the full variable domain: EPEVTQTPSHQVTQMGQEVILRCVPISNHLYFYWYRQILGQKVEFLVSFYNNEISEKSEIFDDQFSVERPDGSNFTLKIRSTKLEDSAMYFCASRETTGRSYGYTFGSGTRLTVV.

This chain joins TRBV9 and TRBJ1-6, with TRBD1 matching over 9 bases. The CDR3 is 16 amino acids. The trim removed 4 bases at V and 6 bases at J, leaving 8 bases unmatched. Germline assignment: CDR1 SGDLS and CDR2 YYNGEE. This CDR3 reads CASSRTGGVVNSPLHF. The CDR3 region has the DNA TGTGCCAGCAGCAGAACAGGGGGCGTCGTTAATTCACCCCTCCACTTT.

The genes are TRBV5-6 and TRBJ1-2; maybe TRBD1 (6 bases). V was pared by 4 bases and J by 0 bases, with 13 bases between. CDR3 length: 15 amino acids. Germline values: CDR1 SGHDT, CDR2 YYEEEE. The CDR3 nucleotides are TGTGCCAGCAGCAACGACAGGCGTTCTAACTATGGCTACACCTTC. The encoded protein is CASSNDRRSNYGYTF.

The CDR3 sequence: CASSAGDYPTVPTQYF. CDR3 nucleotides: TGTGCCAGCAGCGCGGGGGACTACCCGACCGTACCCACGCAGTATTTT. The gene calls are TRBV7-8 and TRBJ2-3; 7 nucleotides line up with TRBD2. The CDR3 totals 16 residues. Germline V gene sequence: CDR1 SGHVS, CDR2 FQNEAQ. Trimming removed 5 bases from V and 9 bases from J; junction bases left unmatched: 17.

This clone has a handful of counts. This rearrangement joins TRBV20-1 to TRBJ2-5, with D unclear. Germline CDR1 DFQATT, CDR2 SNEGSKA (reference sequence). Deletions cut 0 bases from V and 9 bases from J, with 8 bases between. The CDR3 has 11 residues. CDR3 in DNA: TGCAGTGCTAGAGATCTTCGGGCCCAGTACTTC. Amino acids: CSARDLRAQYF.

This chain links TRBV18 with TRBJ2-1; weak D call: TRBD2 (6 bases). The CDR3 spans 17 residues. CDR1 KGHSH and CDR2 LQKENI come from the germline V gene. V gave up 3 bases and J gave up 0 bases, with 15 bases separating them. The CDR3 here is CASSPPYPAGSYNEQFF. DNA for the CDR3: TGTGCCAGCTCACCCCCTTACCCAGCGGGCTCCTACAATGAGCAGTTCTTC. The full variable domain, rest sourced from reference TRBV18 and TRBJ2-1, is NAGVMQNPRHLVRRRGQEARLRCSPMKGHSHVYWYRQLPEEGLKFMVYLQKENIIDESGMPKERFSAEFPKEGPSILRIQQVVRGDSAAYFCASSPPYPAGSYNEQFFGPGTRLTVL.

The gene calls are TRBV7-9 and TRBJ1-5; TRBD1 aligns across 11 bases. The CDR3 covers 20 residues. CDR1 is SEHNR and CDR2 is FQNEAQ in the germline V gene (reference sequence). V gave up 6 bases and J gave up 4 bases; unmatched junction bases: 20. The CDR3 spells CASRRADRGPVVEINQPQHF. CDR3 nucleotides: TGTGCCAGCAGAAGGGCGGACAGGGGGCCGGTAGTTGAAATAAATCAGCCCCAGCATTTT. Full variable domain (rest looked up from reference TRBV7-9 and TRBJ1-5): DTGVSQNPRHKITKRGQNVTFRCDPISEHNRLYWYRQTLGQGPEFLTYFQNEAQLEKSRLLSDRFSAERPKGSFSTLEIQRTEQGDSAMYLCASRRADRGPVVEINQPQHFGDGTRLSIL.

The rearrangement uses TRBV4-2 and TRBJ2-2; 7 nucleotides line up with TRBD1. Germline trimming cut 0 bases from V and 2 bases from J; bases unmatched to any gene: 9. Per the germline V gene, CDR1 is LGHNA and CDR2 is YNFKEQ. CDR3 size: 18 residues. The CDR3 is CASSQDGPGQLNTGELFF. CDR3 nucleotides: TGTGCCAGCAGCCAAGATGGGCCGGGACAGCTAAACACCGGGGAGCTGTTTTTT.

The V call is TRBV19, the J call TRBJ2-1; 13 bases fit TRBD2. J gave up 0 bases and V 1 base, and 3 bases lay outside the gene matches. Germline CDR1 and CDR2: LNHDA and SQIVND (reference sequence). This CDR3 has 18 amino acids. CDR3 amino acids: CASSIVRTSGGSYNEQFF. CDR3 DNA: TGTGCCAGTAGTATAGTCAGGACTAGCGGGGGCTCCTACAATGAGCAGTTCTTC.

This clone showed up just once. V usage is TRBV27 and J usage is TRBJ1-2, with 12 bases identical to TRBD1. This CDR3 spans 17 amino acids. V gave up 6 bases and J gave up 4 bases; unmatched junction bases: 12. Germline CDR1 and CDR2: MNHEY and SMNVEV (reference sequence). In DNA form, the CDR3 reads TGTGCCAGCAGCCTATTGGGACAGGGGGCCAAGGGCTATGGCTACACCTTC. It encodes CASSLLGQGAKGYGYTF.

Written as DNA, the CDR3 is TGTGCCAGTAGTGACTCGGGACAAAAGAAGCCTCTCCACTTT. Residues: CASSDSGQKKPLHF. The gene calls are TRBV19 and TRBJ1-6, with a tentative D call TRBD1 (6 bases). V dropped 5 bases and J dropped 16 bases, with 21 bases sitting between them. CDR3 length: 14 amino acids. Germline V gives CDR1 LNHDA, CDR2 SQIVND (reference sequence).

The chain is built from TRBV19 and TRBJ2-4; 7 bases line up with TRBD1. Germline V gene data show CDR1 as LNHDA and CDR2 as SQIVND (reference sequence). This CDR3 has 16 residues. The trim removed 4 bases at V and 2 bases at J, leaving 8 bases unmatched. CDR3 region: CASSRPMTGSKNIQYF. The CDR3, as DNA: TGTGCCAGTAGTAGACCAATGACAGGGTCCAAAAACATTCAGTACTTC.

This chain joins TRBV7-8 and TRBJ1-2, with TRBD1 identical over 12 bases. The V gene's germline CDR1 is SGHVS and CDR2 FQNEAQ. Losses at the gene ends were 4 bases for V and 4 bases for J; bases not matched to a gene: 7. This CDR3 comprises 16 residues. The CDR3 DNA reads TGTGCCAGCAGCTCCTACGGGACAGGGGGCGTCTATGGCTACACCTTC. Protein product: CASSSYGTGGVYGYTF.

The V call is TRBV18, the J call TRBJ2-7; maybe TRBD1 (6 bases). Germline V lookup: CDR1 KGHSH, CDR2 LQKENI. The CDR3 is 15 amino acids. Trimming removed 3 bases at V and 0 bases at J, with 12 bases between. CDR3: CASSPGTSSSYEQYF. Written as DNA, the CDR3 is TGTGCCAGCTCACCCGGGACATCTAGCTCCTACGAGCAGTACTTC.

The chain joins TRBV6-5 to TRBJ1-1; D gene uncertain. The germline V gene encodes CDR1 MNHEY and CDR2 SVGAGI. The CDR3 spans 14 residues. Trimming took off 10 bases at V and 0 bases at J, with 15 bases between the two ends. The DNA of the CDR3 is TGTGCCACCTCCTCCTCGATAGTGAACACTGAAGCTTTCTTT. Its translation: CATSSSIVNTEAFF.

The chain employs TRBV6-5 and TRBJ1-1; D gene uncertain. V was shortened by 6 bases and J by 2 bases, with 10 bases between the two germline ends. Looked up from germline, CDR1 is MNHEY and CDR2 is SVGAGI. CDR3 size: 13 residues. CDR3 in DNA: TGTGCCAGCAGGGCCGGGGTAAACACTGAAGCTTTCTTT. This gives the protein CASRAGVNTEAFF.

The chain recombines TRBV6-5 with TRBJ2-1; TRBD1 agrees at 9 bases. V lost 6 bases to trimming and J lost 6 bases; unmatched junction nucleotides: 6. The CDR3 spans 14 residues. CDR1 and CDR2 from the germline V gene are MNHEY and SVGAGI. The CDR3 reads CASRGTGQVNEQFF. DNA of the CDR3: TGTGCCAGCAGGGGGACAGGGCAAGTCAATGAGCAGTTCTTC.

The sample holds a few counts of this clone. The V and J genes are TRBV20-1 and TRBJ2-7; D unclear. This CDR3 region has 10 residues. Trimming took off 4 bases at V and 2 bases at J, with 3 bases between the two ends. Germline V gene sequence: CDR1 DFQATT, CDR2 SNEGSKA (reference sequence). The CDR3 sequence: CSATTYEQYF. DNA for the CDR3: TGCAGTGCTACCACCTACGAGCAGTACTTC.

This clone was counted a single time. This chain uses TRBV4-2 with TRBJ2-5; a weak D match, TRBD2 (5 bases). Germline-derived CDR1 and CDR2 are LGHNA and YNFKEQ. The ends were cut back, 1 base at V and 4 bases at J, with 10 bases in the middle. The CDR3 consists of 14 residues. The CDR3: CASSQGLGGETQYF. CDR3 nucleotides: TGTGCCAGCAGCCAAGGTTTAGGAGGAGAGACCCAGTACTTC.

V and J are TRBV3-1 (or the pseudogene TRBV3-2) and TRBJ2-2; 11 bases match TRBD1. The CDR3 sequence is 18 residues long. Germline values: CDR1 LGHDT, CDR2 YNNKEL (reference sequence). V gave up 1 base and J gave up 1 base; unmatched junction bases: 5. CDR3 DNA: TGTGCCAGCAGCCAAGGGGACAGGGGGGCTATGAACACCGGGGAGCTGTTTTTT. This sequence encodes CASSQGDRGAMNTGELFF.

The chain is built from TRBV7-2 and TRBJ2-3, with D hard to call. V was pared by 0 bases and J by 8 bases, with 3 bases between. This CDR3 is 11 amino acids long. CDR1 is SGHTA, CDR2 FQGNSA, per germline. CDR3 nucleotides: TGTGCCAGCAGCTTAGCCAGTACGCAGTATTTT. It codes for CASSLASTQYF.